This TCR beta chain was observed in a study of shared clonotypes between healthy human individuals. Study context: CD4 naive cells filled three plates per donor, CD4 memory three, CD8 naive two and CD8 memory one.

Regarding the study as a whole: With few donors, the genetic and exposure-history diversity represented was limited. Memory subsets had estimated richness that was generally smaller than that of naive subsets.

Trimming at V came to 4 bases and at J to 4 bases, leaving 8 bases not matched to a gene. Germline V gives CDR1 KGHSH, CDR2 LQKENI. This CDR3 has 16 amino acids. An approximately 210 ng quantity of DNA, approximately 29,000 T cell genomes, went into the sorted-subset replicate PCRs. TCRdb's copy holds only in-frame clones and misses some; the assay was immunoSEQ multiplex PCR. The table lists some 1.4 million clones, approximately 97% of them singletons. About this clone itself: Its antigen is not identified.

The receptor's source is a man aged 25-45 years in good health. The rearrangement joins TRBV18 to TRBJ2-7; 12 bases line up with TRBD2. The sample consisted of naive CD4+ T cells sorted from blood. Indicated subset: CD45RA+ positively selected. The CDR3 reads CASSRNLAGGSYEQYF. The CDR3 nucleotides are TGTGCCAGCTCACGGAACCTAGCGGGAGGGAGTTACGAGCAGTACTTC.